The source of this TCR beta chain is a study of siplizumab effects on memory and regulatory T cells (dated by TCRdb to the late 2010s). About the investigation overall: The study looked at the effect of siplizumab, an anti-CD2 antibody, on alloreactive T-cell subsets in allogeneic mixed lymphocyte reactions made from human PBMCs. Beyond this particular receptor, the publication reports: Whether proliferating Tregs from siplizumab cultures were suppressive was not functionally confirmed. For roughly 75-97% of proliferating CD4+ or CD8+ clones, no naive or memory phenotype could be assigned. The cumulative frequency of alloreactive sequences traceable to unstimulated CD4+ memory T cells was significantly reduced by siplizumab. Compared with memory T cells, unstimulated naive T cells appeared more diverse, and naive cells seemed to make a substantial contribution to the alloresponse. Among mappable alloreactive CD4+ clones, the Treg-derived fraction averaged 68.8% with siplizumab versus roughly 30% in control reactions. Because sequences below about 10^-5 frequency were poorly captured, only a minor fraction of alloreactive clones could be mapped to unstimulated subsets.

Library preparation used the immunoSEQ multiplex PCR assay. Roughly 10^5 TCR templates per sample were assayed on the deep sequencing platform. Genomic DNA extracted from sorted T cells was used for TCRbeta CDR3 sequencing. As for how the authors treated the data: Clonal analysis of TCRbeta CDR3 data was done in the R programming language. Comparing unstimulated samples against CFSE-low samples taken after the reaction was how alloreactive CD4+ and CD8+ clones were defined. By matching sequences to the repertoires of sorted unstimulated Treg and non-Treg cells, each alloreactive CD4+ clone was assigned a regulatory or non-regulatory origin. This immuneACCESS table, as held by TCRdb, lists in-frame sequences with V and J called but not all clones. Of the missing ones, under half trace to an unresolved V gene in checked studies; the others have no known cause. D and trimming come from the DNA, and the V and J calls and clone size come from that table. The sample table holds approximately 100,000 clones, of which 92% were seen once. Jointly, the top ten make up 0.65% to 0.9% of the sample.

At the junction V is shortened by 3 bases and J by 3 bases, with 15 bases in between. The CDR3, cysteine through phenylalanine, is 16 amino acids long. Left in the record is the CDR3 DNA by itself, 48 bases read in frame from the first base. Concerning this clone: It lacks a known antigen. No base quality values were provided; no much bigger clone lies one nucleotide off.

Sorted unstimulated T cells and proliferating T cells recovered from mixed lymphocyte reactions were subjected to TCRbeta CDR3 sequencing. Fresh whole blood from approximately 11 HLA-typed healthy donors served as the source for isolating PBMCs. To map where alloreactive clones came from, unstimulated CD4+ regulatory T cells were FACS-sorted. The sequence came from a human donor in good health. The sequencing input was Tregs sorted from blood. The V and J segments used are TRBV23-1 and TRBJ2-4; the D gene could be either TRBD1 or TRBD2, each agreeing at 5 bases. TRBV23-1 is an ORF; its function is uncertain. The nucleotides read TGCGCCAGCAGTCAGAGTCGGGGACGGCACAAAAACATTCAGTACTTC. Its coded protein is CASSQSRGRHKNIQYF.